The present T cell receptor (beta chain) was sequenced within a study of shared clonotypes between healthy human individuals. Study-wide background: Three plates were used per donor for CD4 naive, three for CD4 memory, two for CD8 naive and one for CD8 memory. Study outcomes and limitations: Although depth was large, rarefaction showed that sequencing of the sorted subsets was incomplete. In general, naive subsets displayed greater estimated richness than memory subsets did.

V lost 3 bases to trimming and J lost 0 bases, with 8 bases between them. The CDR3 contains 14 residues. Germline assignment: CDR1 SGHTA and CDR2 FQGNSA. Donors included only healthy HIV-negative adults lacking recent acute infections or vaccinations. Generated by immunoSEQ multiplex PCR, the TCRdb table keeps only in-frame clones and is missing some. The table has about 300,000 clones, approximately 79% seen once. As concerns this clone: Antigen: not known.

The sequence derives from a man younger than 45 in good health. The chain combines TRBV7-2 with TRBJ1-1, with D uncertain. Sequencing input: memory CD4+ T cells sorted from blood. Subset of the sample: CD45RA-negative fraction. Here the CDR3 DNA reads TGTGCCAGCAGCTTGCGAAGGCTGAACACTGAAGCTTTCTTT. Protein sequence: CASSLRRLNTEAFF.